Below are 10 T cell receptor beta chains sequenced from a single sample in a study of T cells after yellow fever vaccination. TCRdb analysed the 5' RACE reads with MiXCR anew, one entry per CDR3 protein. Of 230,000 or so distinct CDR3 sequences listed, approximately 6.8% are singletons. Specimen: CD4+ T cells sorted from PBMCs, collected on the day of the yellow fever booster vaccination. Receptors were obtained from a man aged 25 to 40 who received the YFV17D yellow fever vaccine.

This clonotype came up a few times. This rearrangement joins TRBV19 to TRBJ2-2; 8 bases map to TRBD1. V shed 7 bases and J 2 bases; nucleotides not matched to a gene: 12. CDR1 is LNHDA and CDR2 is SQIVND in the germline V gene (reference sequence). This CDR3 is built from 17 residues. The CDR3 nucleotides read TGTGCCAGTATTCCCGGGACAGGCATAGCTAACACCGGGGAGCTGTTTTTT. Protein product: CASIPGTGIANTGELFF. Full variable domain (rest looked up from reference TRBV19 and TRBJ2-2): DGGITQSPKYLFRKEGQNVTLSCEQNLNHDAMYWYRQDPGQGLRLIYYSQIVNDFQKGDIAEGYSVSREKKESFPLTVTSAQKNPTAFYLCASIPGTGIANTGELFFGEGSRLTVL.

This clonotype has just a few counts. The chain is built from TRBV9 and TRBJ1-5; D is undetermined. Trimming removed 0 bases at V and 0 bases at J, with 4 bases between. The CDR3 totals 14 residues. In germline, CDR1 is SGDLS, CDR2 YYNGEE. The chain's CDR3 is CASSVDGSNQPQHF. As DNA, the CDR3 is TGTGCCAGCAGCGTAGATGGTAGCAATCAGCCCCAGCATTTT.

This rearrangement joins TRBV12-3 or TRBV12-4 to TRBJ1-2, with D possibly TRBD1 on 5 matching bases. The CDR3 spans 13 residues. V shed 7 bases and J shed 7 bases, with 16 bases lying between them. DNA for the CDR3: TGTGCCAGCATTCTATGGGGGGGGGGTGGCTACACCTTC. Translating it yields CASILWGGGGYTF.

This clonotype was detected only a few times. The chain combines TRBV20-1 with TRBJ1-6; no clear D. Germline CDR1 DFQATT, CDR2 SNEGSKA (reference sequence). Trimming removed 3 bases at V and 7 bases at J, with 16 bases between. CDR3 length: 15 residues. This chain's CDR3 is CSASRTSAMNSPLHF. Written as DNA, the CDR3 is TGCAGTGCTAGCAGGACTTCAGCTATGAATTCACCCCTCCACTTT.

As concerns this clonotype: At one end the junction does not follow the germline gene, possibly because of a read error. J is TRBJ1-5 and V is TRBV6-1; 7 bases are shared with TRBD1. This CDR3 has 13 residues. Germline V gene data show CDR1 as MNHNS and CDR2 as SASEGT. CDR3 region: CASCEGAGQPQHF. The CDR3 DNA reads as TGTGCCAGCTGTGAGGGGGCAGGGCAGCCCCAGCATTTT.

This clonotype came up a few times. This chain links TRBV20-1 with TRBJ2-2; TRBD2 matches at 12 bases. J gave up 5 bases and V 5 bases, and 3 bases lay outside the gene matches. The CDR3 is made up of 14 amino acids. Germline CDR1 is DFQATT and CDR2 is SNEGSKA (reference sequence). Written as DNA, the CDR3 is TGCAGTGCTTCTGGACTAGCGGGGACCGGGGAGCTGTTTTTT. Protein product: CSASGLAGTGELFF.

The rearrangement uses TRBV6-4 and TRBJ2-6, with D perhaps TRBD2 (5 bases). The CDR3 runs to 23 residues. Germline-derived CDR1 and CDR2 are MRHNA and SNTAGT. V was trimmed by 6 bases and J by 0 bases, leaving 33 bases between them. The CDR3 DNA sequence: TGTGCCAGCAGGCCAGGTGGGGTGACGAGGCAGGACTCGTGGGTCTCTGGGGCCAACGTCCTGACTTTC. It specifies CASRPGGVTRQDSWVSGANVLTF.

This clonotype was counted at least ten times. The gene calls are TRBV9 and TRBJ2-1; 8 nucleotides match TRBD2. The germline V gene encodes CDR1 SGDLS and CDR2 YYNGEE. This CDR3 comprises 16 residues. Trimming cost V 2 bases and J 6 bases; bases outside gene matches: 10. CDR3 protein: CASSVPGGGRRNEQFF. The CDR3 coding sequence is TGTGCCAGCAGCGTCCCCGGAGGCGGGAGGCGCAATGAGCAGTTCTTC. The entire variable domain, with the rest obtained from reference TRBV9 and TRBJ2-1, is as follows: DSGVTQTPKHLITATGQRVTLRCSPRSGDLSVYWYQQSLDQGLQFLIQYYNGEERAKGNILERFSAQQFPDLHSELNLSSLELGDSALYFCASSVPGGGRRNEQFFGPGTRLTVL.

In its sample, this clonotype was seen a few times. The rearrangement uses TRBV7-2 and TRBJ2-1; 11 positions agree with TRBD2. This CDR3 region has 16 residues. The V segment lost 5 bases and the J segment 0 bases; nucleotides outside the gene matches: 3. Per the germline V gene, CDR1 is SGHTA and CDR2 is FQGNSA. The CDR3 DNA sequence: TGTGCCAGCAGCGAACTAGCGGGGGCCTCCTACAATGAGCAGTTCTTC. Its translation: CASSELAGASYNEQFF.

In its sample, this clonotype was seen many times. The chain links TRBV29-1 to TRBJ1-2; D might be TRBD1 (5 bases). Germline values: CDR1 SQVTM, CDR2 ANQGSEA. This CDR3 spans 12 amino acids. Written as DNA, the CDR3 is TGCGGGGCGGGTGGAGGAAACTATGGCTACACCTTC. It is translated as CGAGGGNYGYTF. Based on the CDR3 plus reference TRBV29-1 and TRBJ1-2, the full variable domain is SAVISQKPSRDICQRGTSLTIQCQVDSQVTMMFWYRQQPGQSLTLIATANQGSEATYESGFVIDKFPISRPNLTFSTLTVSNMSPEDSSIYLCGAGGGNYGYTFGSGTRLTVV.